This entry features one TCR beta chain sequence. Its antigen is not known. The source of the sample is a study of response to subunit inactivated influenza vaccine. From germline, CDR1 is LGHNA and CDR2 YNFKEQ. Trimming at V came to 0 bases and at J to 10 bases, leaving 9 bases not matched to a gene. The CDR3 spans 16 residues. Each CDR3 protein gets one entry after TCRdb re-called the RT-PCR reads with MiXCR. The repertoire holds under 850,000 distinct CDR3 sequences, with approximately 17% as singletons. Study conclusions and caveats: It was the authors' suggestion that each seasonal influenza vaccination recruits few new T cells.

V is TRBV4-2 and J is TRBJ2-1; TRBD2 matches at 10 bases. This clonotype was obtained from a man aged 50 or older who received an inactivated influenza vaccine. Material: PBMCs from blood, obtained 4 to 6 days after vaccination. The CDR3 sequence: CASSQDRSGRGREQFF. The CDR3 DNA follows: TGTGCCAGCAGCCAAGATCGGAGCGGGAGGGGCAGGGAGCAGTTCTTC.